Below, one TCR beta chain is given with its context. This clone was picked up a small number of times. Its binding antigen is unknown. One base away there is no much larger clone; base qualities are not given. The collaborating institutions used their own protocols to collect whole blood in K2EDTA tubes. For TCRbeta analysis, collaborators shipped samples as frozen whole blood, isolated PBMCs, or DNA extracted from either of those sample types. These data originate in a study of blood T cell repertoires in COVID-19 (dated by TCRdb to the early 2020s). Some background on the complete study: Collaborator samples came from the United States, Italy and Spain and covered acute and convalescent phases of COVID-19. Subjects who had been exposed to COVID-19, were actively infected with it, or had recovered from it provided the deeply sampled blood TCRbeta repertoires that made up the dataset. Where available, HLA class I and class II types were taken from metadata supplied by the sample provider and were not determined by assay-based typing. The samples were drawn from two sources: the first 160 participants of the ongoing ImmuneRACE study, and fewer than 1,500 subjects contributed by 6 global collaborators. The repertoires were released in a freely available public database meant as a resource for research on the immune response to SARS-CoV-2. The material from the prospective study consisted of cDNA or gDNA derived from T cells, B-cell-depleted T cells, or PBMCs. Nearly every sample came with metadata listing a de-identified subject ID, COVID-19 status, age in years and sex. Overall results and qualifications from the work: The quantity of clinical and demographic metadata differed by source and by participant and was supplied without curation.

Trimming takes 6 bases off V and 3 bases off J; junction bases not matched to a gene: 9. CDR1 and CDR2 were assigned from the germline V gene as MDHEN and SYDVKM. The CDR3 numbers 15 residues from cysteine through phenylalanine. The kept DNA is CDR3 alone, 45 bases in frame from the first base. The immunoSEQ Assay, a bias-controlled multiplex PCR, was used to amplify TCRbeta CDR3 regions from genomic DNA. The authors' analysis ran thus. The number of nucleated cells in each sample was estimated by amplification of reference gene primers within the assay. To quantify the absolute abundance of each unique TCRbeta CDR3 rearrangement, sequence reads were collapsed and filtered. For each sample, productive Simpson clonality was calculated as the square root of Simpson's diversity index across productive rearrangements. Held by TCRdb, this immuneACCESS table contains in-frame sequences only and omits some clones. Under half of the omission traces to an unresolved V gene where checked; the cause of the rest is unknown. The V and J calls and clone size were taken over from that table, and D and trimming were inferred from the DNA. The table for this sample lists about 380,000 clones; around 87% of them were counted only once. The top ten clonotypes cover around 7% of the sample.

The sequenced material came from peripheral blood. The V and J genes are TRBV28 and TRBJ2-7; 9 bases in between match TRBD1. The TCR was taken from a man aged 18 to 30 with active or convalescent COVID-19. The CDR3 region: CASSSGTGHIYEQYF. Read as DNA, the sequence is TGTGCCAGCAGCTCCGGGACAGGGCACATCTACGAGCAGTACTTC.